The rows below give T cell receptor beta chains drawn from one sample of a study of OX40 agonist ivuxolimab in advanced cancers. Generated by immunoSEQ multiplex PCR, the TCRdb table keeps only in-frame clones and is missing some. Here the sample spans almost 90,000 clones, approximately 91% being singletons. This specimen consisted of CD4+ or CD8+ T cells sorted from blood, obtained in a trial of the OX40 agonist ivuxolimab. These receptors all come from an adult with an advanced solid tumor such as melanoma, head and neck, liver or kidney cancer. CDR3s include the opening cysteine and the closing phenylalanine or tryptophan. The D gene is left open where the match is weak. The size of a clone is reported for some rows only, either as once, few or many, or as a class for expanded clones.

D	J	size	V	CDR3	DNA
-	TRBJ2-5	-	TRBV11-2	CASTRGLSETQYF	TGTGCCAGCACCAGAGGACTCTCAGAGACCCAGTACTTC
-	TRBJ1-4	-	TRBV11-2	CASSLAPGGTFATNEKLFF	TGTGCCAGCAGCTTAGCGCCGGGAGGGACCTTTGCAACTAATGAAAAACTGTTTTTT
-	TRBJ2-1	-	TRBV5-1	CASSLVRDNEQFF	TGCGCCAGCAGCTTGGTGCGGGACAATGAGCAGTTCTTC
-	TRBJ1-2	-	TRBV5-5	CASSFQDNYGYTF	TGTGCCAGCAGCTTCCAAGATAACTATGGCTACACCTTC
TRBD1	TRBJ2-7	few	TRBV2	CASSSAGGLGEQYF	TGTGCCAGCAGCTCCGCAGGGGGCTTGGGGGAGCAGTACTTC
-	TRBJ2-7	-	TRBV7-9	CASSLVPAGSSYEQYF	TGTGCCAGCAGCTTAGTGCCGGCGGGGAGCTCCTACGAGCAGTACTTC
-	TRBJ1-2	-	TRBV9	CASSASQVPNYGYTF	TGTGCCAGCAGCGCTTCTCAGGTCCCTAACTATGGCTACACCTTC
TRBD2	TRBJ2-7	few	TRBV4-2	CASSQAGLAYEQYF	TGTGCCAGCAGCCAAGCGGGACTAGCCTACGAGCAGTACTTC
-	TRBJ1-1	-	TRBV11-3	CASKAGNTEAFF	TGTGCCAGCAAAGCGGGGAACACTGAAGCTTTCTTT
-	TRBJ1-2	-	TRBV9	CASSVGPEGYGYTF	TGTGCCAGCAGCGTAGGACCCGAGGGGTATGGCTACACCTTC
-	TRBJ2-1	-	TRBV5-5	CASLRGLYNEQFF	TGTGCCAGCCTCCGGGGGCTCTACAATGAGCAGTTCTTC
TRBD2	TRBJ2-1	-	TRBV7-9	CASSTSVSYNEQFF	TGTGCCAGCAGCACTAGCGTGAGCTACAATGAGCAGTTCTTC
-	TRBJ2-1	-	TRBV11-2	CASSLFPFQFF	TGTGCCAGCAGCTTATTCCCATTCCAGTTCTTC
-	TRBJ1-2	-	TRBV29-1	CSVENSPSSGYTF	TGCAGCGTTGAAAACAGTCCTTCTTCAGGCTACACCTTC
-	TRBJ1-1	-	TRBV5-1	CASSFGGAGTEAFF	TGCGCCAGCAGCTTCGGGGGTGCGGGCACTGAAGCTTTCTTT
-	TRBJ1-1	-	TRBV9	CASSPGMNTEAFF	TGTGCCAGCAGCCCGGGAATGAACACTGAAGCTTTCTTT
-	TRBJ2-3	once	TRBV27	CASSWGFSSTDTQYF	TGTGCCAGCAGTTGGGGGTTCTCTAGCACAGATACGCAGTATTTT
-	TRBJ2-7	-	TRBV7-6	CASASQRGNNEQYF	TGTGCCAGCGCCAGCCAGAGGGGGAACAACGAGCAGTACTTC
TRBD2	TRBJ2-7	-	TRBV18	CASSPSRGGLGEQYF	TGTGCCAGCTCACCGTCGCGGGGGGGCCTTGGCGAGCAGTACTTC
-	TRBJ2-4	-	TRBV7-6	CASSLGGSKNIQYF	TGTGCCAGCAGCTTAGGGGGCAGCAAAAACATTCAGTACTTC
TRBD1	TRBJ2-7	-	TRBV18	CASSPDPGQGTPYEQYF	TGTGCCAGCTCACCGGACCCGGGACAGGGTACCCCCTACGAGCAGTACTTC
TRBD2	TRBJ2-3	once	TRBV5-1	CASSLGWGGSYADTQYF	TGCGCCAGCAGCTTGGGATGGGGCGGGAGCTATGCAGATACGCAGTATTTT